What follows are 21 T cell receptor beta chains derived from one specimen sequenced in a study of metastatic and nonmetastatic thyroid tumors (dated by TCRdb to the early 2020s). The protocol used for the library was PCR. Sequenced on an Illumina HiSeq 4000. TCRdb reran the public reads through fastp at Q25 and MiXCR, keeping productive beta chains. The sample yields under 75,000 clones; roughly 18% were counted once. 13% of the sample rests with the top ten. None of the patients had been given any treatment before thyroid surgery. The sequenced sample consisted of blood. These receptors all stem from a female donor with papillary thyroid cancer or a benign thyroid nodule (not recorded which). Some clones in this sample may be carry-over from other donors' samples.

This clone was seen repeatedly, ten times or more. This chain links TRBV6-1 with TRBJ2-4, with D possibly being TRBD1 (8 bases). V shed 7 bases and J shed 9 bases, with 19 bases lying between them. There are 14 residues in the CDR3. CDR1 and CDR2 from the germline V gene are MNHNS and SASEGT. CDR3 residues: CASNLQGGDVIQYF. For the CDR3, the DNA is TGTGCCAGCAATCTACAGGGGGGGGATGTCATTCAGTACTTC.

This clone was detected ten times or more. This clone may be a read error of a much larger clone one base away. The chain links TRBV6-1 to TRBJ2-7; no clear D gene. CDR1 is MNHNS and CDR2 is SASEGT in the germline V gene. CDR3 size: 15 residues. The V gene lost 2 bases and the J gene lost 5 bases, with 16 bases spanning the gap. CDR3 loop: CASSEFSDPLHEQYF. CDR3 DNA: TGTGCCAGCAGTGAATTCAGCGACCCCCTCCACGAGCAGTACTTC.

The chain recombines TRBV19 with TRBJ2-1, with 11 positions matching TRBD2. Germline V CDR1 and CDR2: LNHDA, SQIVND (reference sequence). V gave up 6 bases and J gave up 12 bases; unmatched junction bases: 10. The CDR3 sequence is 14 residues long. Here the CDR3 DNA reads TGTGCCAGTAGCCCGGGACTAGCGGACCGGGGGCAGTTCTTC. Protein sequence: CASSPGLADRGQFF.

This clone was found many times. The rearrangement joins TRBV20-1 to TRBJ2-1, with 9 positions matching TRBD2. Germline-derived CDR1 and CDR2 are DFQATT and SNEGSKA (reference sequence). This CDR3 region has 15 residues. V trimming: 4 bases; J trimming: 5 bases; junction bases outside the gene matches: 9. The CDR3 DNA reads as TGCAGTGCTACTAGCGGGGACCTAAGGAACAATGAGCAGTTCTTC. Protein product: CSATSGDLRNNEQFF.

CDR3 in DNA: TGTGCCAGCCCCCCCGGGGCGATGAACACTGAAGCTTTCTTT. Translated: CASPPGAMNTEAFF. The rearrangement joins TRBV19 to TRBJ1-1, with D possibly being TRBD1 (5 bases). Trimming left V 9 bases short and J 0 bases short, with 14 bases between. Germline V gene data show CDR1 as LNHDA and CDR2 as SQIVND (reference sequence). This CDR3 region has 14 residues. Full variable domain (rest looked up from reference TRBV19 and TRBJ1-1): DGGITQSPKYLFRKEGQNVTLSCEQNLNHDAMYWYRQDPGQGLRLIYYSQIVNDFQKGDIAEGYSVSREKKESFPLTVTSAQKNPTAFYLCASPPGAMNTEAFFGQGTRLTVV.

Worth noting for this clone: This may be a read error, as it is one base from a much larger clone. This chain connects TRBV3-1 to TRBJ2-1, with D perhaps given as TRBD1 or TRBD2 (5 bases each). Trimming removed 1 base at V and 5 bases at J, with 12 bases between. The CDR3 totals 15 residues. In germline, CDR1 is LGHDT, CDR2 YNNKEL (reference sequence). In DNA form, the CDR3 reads TGTGCCAGCAGCCAAGTCTGGGGGATCCACAATGAGCAGTTCTTC. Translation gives CASSQVWGIHNEQFF.

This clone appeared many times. The CDR3 DNA follows: TGTGCCTGGAGTAAAAGAGACAATCAGCCCCAGCATTTT. It specifies CAWSKRDNQPQHF. The chain links TRBV30 to TRBJ1-5; D not certain. In germline, CDR1 is GTSNPN, CDR2 SVGIG (reference sequence). Trimming took 2 bases from V and 3 from J, leaving 8 bases between them. The CDR3 totals 13 residues.

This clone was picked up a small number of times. CDR3 sequence (DNA): TGTGCCAGTGACTTAGGGGAGACCCAGTACTTC. It encodes CASDLGETQYF. J is TRBJ2-5 and V is TRBV28, with no clear D. Germline lookup yields CDR1 MDHEN and CDR2 SYDVKM. This CDR3 spans 11 amino acids. Trimming removed 9 bases from V and 5 bases from J, with 10 bases in between. Full variable domain (remainder filled in from reference TRBV28 and TRBJ2-5): DVKVTQSSRYLVKRTGEKVFLECVQDMDHENMFWYRQDPGLGLRLIYFSYDVKMKEKGDIPEGYSVSREKKERFSLILESASTNQTSMYLCASDLGETQYFGPGTRLLVL.

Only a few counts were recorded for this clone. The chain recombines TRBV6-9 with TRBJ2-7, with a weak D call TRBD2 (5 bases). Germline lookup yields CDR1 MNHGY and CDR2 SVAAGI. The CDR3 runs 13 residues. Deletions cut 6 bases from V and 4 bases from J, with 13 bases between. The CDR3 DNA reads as TGTGCCAGCAGGCCGGACGGGAAATACGAGCAGTACTTC. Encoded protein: CASRPDGKYEQYF.

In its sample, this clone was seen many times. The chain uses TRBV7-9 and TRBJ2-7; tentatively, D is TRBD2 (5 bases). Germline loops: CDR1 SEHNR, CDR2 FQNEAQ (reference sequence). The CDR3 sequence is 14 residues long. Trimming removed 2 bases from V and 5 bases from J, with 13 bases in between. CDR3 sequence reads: CASSLTTSPHEQYF. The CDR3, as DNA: TGTGCCAGCAGCTTAACTACTAGTCCCCACGAGCAGTACTTC. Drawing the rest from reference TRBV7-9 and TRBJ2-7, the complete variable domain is DTGVSQNPRHKITKRGQNVTFRCDPISEHNRLYWYRQTLGQGPEFLTYFQNEAQLEKSRLLSDRFSAERPKGSFSTLEIQRTEQGDSAMYLCASSLTTSPHEQYFGPGTRLTVT.

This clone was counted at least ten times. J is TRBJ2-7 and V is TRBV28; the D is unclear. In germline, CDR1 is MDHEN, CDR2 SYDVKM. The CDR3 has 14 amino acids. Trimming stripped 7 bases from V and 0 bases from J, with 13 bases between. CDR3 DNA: TGTGCCAGCAATTTGGGCTCCTACTCCTACGAGCAGTACTTC. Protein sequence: CASNLGSYSYEQYF.

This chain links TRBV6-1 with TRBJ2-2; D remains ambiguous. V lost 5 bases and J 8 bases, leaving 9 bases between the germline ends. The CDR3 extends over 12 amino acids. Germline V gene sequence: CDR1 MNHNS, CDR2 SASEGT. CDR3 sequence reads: CASSRRLGELFF. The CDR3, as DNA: TGTGCCAGCAGTCGAAGATTGGGGGAGCTGTTTTTT.

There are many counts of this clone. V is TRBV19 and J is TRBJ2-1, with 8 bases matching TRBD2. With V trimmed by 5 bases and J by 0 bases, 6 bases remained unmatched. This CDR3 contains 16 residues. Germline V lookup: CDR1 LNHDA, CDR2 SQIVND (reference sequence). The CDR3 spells CASSATGTSSYNEQFF. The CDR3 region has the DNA TGTGCCAGTAGTGCAACCGGGACTAGCTCCTACAATGAGCAGTTCTTC. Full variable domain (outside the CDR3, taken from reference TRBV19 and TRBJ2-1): DGGITQSPKYLFRKEGQNVTLSCEQNLNHDAMYWYRQDPGQGLRLIYYSQIVNDFQKGDIAEGYSVSREKKESFPLTVTSAQKNPTAFYLCASSATGTSSYNEQFFGPGTRLTVL.

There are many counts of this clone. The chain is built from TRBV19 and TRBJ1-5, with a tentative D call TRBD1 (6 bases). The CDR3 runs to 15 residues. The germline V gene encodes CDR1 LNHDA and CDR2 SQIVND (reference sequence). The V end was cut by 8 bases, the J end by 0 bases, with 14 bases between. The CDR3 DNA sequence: TGTGCCAGTCAGCTTGGGACACTTAGCAATCAGCCCCAGCATTTT. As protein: CASQLGTLSNQPQHF.

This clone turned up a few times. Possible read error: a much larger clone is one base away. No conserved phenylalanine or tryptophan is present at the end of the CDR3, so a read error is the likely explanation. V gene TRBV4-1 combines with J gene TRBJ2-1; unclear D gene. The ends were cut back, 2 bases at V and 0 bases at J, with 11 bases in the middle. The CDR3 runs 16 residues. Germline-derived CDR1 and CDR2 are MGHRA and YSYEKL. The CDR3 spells CASSQPIDTSYNEQFS. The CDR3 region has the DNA TGCGCCAGCAGCCAACCCATCGACACCTCCTACAATGAGCAGTTCTCC.

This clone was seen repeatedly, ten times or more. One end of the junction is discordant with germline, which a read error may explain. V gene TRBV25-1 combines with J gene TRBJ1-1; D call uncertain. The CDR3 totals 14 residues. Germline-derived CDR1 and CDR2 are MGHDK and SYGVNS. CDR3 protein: CTSSAFLGNTEAFF. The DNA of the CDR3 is TGTACCAGCAGTGCCTTCCTGGGGAACACTGAAGCTTTCTTT.

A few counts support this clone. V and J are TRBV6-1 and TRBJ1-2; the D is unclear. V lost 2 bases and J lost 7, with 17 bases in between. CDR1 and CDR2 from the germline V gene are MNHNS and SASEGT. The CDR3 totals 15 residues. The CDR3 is CASSEPGWVRPGYTF. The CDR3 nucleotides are TGTGCCAGCAGTGAACCGGGATGGGTCAGACCTGGCTACACCTTC.

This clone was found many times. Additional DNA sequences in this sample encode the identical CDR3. This CDR3 is CASSSPATSVRGEQFF. The CDR3 nucleotides read TGTGCCAGCAGCTCACCTGCGACTAGCGTTAGGGGTGAGCAGTTCTTC. The J gene is TRBJ2-1, the V gene TRBV11-1; 8 nucleotides line up with TRBD2. CDR3 length equals 16 residues. The V gene's germline CDR1 is SGHAT and CDR2 FQDESV (reference sequence). The V segment lost 4 bases and the J segment 9 bases; nucleotides outside the gene matches: 14.

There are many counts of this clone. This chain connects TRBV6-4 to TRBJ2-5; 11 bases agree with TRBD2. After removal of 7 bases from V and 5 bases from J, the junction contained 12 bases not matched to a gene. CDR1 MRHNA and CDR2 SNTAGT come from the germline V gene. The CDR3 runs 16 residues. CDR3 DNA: TGTGCCAGCACCGGGGGACTAGCGGTCCTCAGGGAGACCCAGTACTTC. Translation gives CASTGGLAVLRETQYF.

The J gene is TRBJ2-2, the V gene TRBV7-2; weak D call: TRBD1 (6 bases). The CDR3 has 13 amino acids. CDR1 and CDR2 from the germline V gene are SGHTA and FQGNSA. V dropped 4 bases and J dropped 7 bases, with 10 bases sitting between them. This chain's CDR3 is CASSSRQVGELFF. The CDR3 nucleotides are TGTGCCAGCAGCTCCCGACAGGTCGGGGAGCTGTTTTTT. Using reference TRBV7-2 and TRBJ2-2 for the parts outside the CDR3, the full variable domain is GAGVSQSPSNKVTEKGKDVELRCDPISGHTALYWYRQSLGQGLEFLIYFQGNSAPDKSGLPSDRFSAERTGGSVSTLTIQRTQQEDSAVYLCASSSRQVGELFFGEGSRLTVL.

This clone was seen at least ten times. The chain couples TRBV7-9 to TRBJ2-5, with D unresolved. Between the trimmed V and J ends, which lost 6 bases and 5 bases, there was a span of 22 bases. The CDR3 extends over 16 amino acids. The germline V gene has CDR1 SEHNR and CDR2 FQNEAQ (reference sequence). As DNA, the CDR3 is TGTGCCAGCAGTTCCTCCATTAGCTCGTTCCTGGAGACCCAGTACTTC. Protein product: CASSSSISSFLETQYF.